One sample yielded the 25 T cell receptor beta chains listed below, sequenced in a study of Ad26.COV2.S vaccination and SARS-CoV-2 variants. Sample treatment: around 19 received Ad26.COV2.S at low or high dose, single or two shots; roughly five received placebo; per-sample allocation not given. Following the first vaccine or placebo injection, samples were taken on day 63. Sequenced by immunoSEQ multiplex PCR; TCRdb stores in-frame clones only, minus some. The sample lists some 520,000 clones; roughly nine tenths were seen once. The sequenced sample was peripheral blood, obtained in a trial of Ad26.COV2.S vaccine versus placebo. These receptors originate from a person aged 18 to 59 who received the Ad26.COV2.S COVID-19 vaccine or a placebo.

The chain uses TRBV5-6 and TRBJ1-1, with 7 bases lining up with TRBD1. Trimming cost V 6 bases and J 5 bases; bases outside gene matches: 13. This CDR3 has 15 amino acids. The germline V gene has CDR1 SGHDT and CDR2 YYEEEE. The CDR3 DNA follows: TGTGCCAGCATAACGATGGACAGGACGGGGACTGAAGCTTTCTTT. This encodes CASITMDRTGTEAFF.

In DNA form, the CDR3 reads TGTGCCATCAGCGGTGGCTACACCTTC. Protein: CAISGGYTF. The gene calls are TRBV10-3 and TRBJ1-2, with unresolved D. Trimming left V 6 bases short and J 7 bases short, with 3 bases between. This CDR3 has 9 residues. The germline gives CDR1 ENHRY, CDR2 SYGVKD.

This clone was picked up one time. The chain uses TRBV10-3 and TRBJ2-1; 11 nucleotides agree with TRBD2. The CDR3 contains 15 residues. Germline assignment: CDR1 ENHRY and CDR2 SYGVKD. Germline trimming cut 6 bases from V and 5 bases from J; bases unmatched to any gene: 6. DNA of the CDR3: TGTGCCATCAGCCCTACGGGACTAGCGGACAATGAGCAGTTCTTC. Amino acid sequence: CAISPTGLADNEQFF.

The chain combines TRBV19 with TRBJ2-2, with 7 nucleotides matching TRBD2. V shed 4 bases, J shed 5 bases, and the junction held 10 bases outside the gene matches. The CDR3 is 16 residues long. Germline CDR1 is LNHDA and CDR2 is SQIVND (reference sequence). CDR3 protein: CASSTRTGGWTGELFF. DNA for the CDR3: TGTGCCAGTAGTACAAGGACGGGGGGTTGGACCGGGGAGCTGTTTTTT.

This sequence joins TRBV19 and TRBJ2-7, with 9 bases matching TRBD2. The CDR3 totals 18 residues. The trim removed 5 bases at V and 6 bases at J, leaving 20 bases unmatched. Germline-derived CDR1 and CDR2 are LNHDA and SQIVND (reference sequence). The CDR3 loop reads CASSPRGRGALAGAEQYF. CDR3 DNA: TGTGCCAGTAGTCCCCGGGGGCGCGGGGCTTTAGCGGGAGCCGAGCAGTACTTC.

The chain recombines TRBV30 with TRBJ1-1; the D gene is possibly TRBD1 (5 bases). Deletions cut 7 bases from V and 5 bases from J, with 17 bases between. Germline CDR1 is GTSNPN and CDR2 is SVGIG (reference sequence). The CDR3 covers 13 residues. This chain's CDR3 is CAFHLVGGTEAFF. The CDR3 DNA follows: TGTGCCTTTCATTTGGTTGGGGGGACTGAAGCTTTCTTT.

The chain is built from TRBV5-4 and TRBJ2-7; TRBD2 matches 16 bases. With V trimmed by 0 bases and J by 4 bases, 4 bases remained unmatched. Germline CDR1 and CDR2: SGHNT and YYREEE (reference sequence). The CDR3 runs to 17 residues. As DNA, the CDR3 is TGTGCCAGCAGCTTGGACTTGGGACTAGCGGGAGGGTACGAGCAGTACTTC. It yields the protein CASSLDLGLAGGYEQYF.

This clone was seen once. The chain combines TRBV5-6 with TRBJ2-7; D gene uncertain. V lost 4 bases and J lost 1, with 9 bases in between. The CDR3 is 13 residues long. Germline lookup yields CDR1 SGHDT and CDR2 YYEEEE. CDR3 loop: CASSPWVSYEQYF. Written as DNA, the CDR3 is TGTGCCAGCAGCCCCTGGGTGTCCTACGAGCAGTACTTC.

The chain carries TRBV5-8 and TRBJ1-3, with D unresolved. The CDR3 length is 14 residues. In germline, CDR1 is SGHTS, CDR2 YDEGEE. V lost 3 bases, J lost 3 bases, and 10 bases lay in between. DNA for the CDR3: TGTGCCAGCAGCTCCCATCTCGGTGGAAACACCATATATTTT. As protein: CASSSHLGGNTIYF.

The gene calls are TRBV20-1 and TRBJ2-5; D is perhaps TRBD2 (5 bases). Trimming cost V 7 bases and J 0 bases, with 6 bases left between them. In germline, CDR1 is DFQATT, CDR2 SNEGSKA (reference sequence). CDR3 length: 11 residues. CDR3: CSGRNQETQYF. CDR3 coding DNA: TGCAGTGGGAGGAACCAAGAGACCCAGTACTTC.

The rearrangement links TRBV12-3 or TRBV12-4 to TRBJ2-7; D is uncertain. Trimming cost V 6 bases and J 6 bases, with 12 bases left between them. This CDR3 has 12 amino acids. In nucleotides, the CDR3 is TGTGCCAGCAGCCCCCAGGAAGGCGAGCAGTACTTC. Protein: CASSPQEGEQYF.

The chain is built from TRBV29-1 and TRBJ1-5; no clear D gene. CDR1 SQVTM and CDR2 ANQGSEA come from the germline V gene. There are 14 residues in the CDR3. V was cut by 4 bases and J by 4 bases, with 14 bases left in between. The CDR3 protein is CSVVLGSENQPQHF. As DNA, the CDR3 is TGCAGCGTTGTGTTGGGGTCCGAAAATCAGCCCCAGCATTTT.

The rearrangement links TRBV6-2 or TRBV6-3 to TRBJ2-7; 8 bases are a match to TRBD1. V dropped 0 bases and J dropped 5; count of bases not matched to a gene: 15. The CDR3 is made up of 18 amino acids. Germline V gene sequence: CDR1 MNHEY, CDR2 SVGEGT. Here the CDR3 reads CASSYSKGRTGMFHEQYF. As DNA, the CDR3 is TGTGCCAGCAGTTACTCGAAGGGGAGGACAGGGATGTTCCACGAGCAGTACTTC.

This chain uses TRBV3-1 (or the pseudogene TRBV3-2) with TRBJ1-2; TRBD1 aligns across 8 bases. Germline assignment: CDR1 LGHDT and CDR2 YNNKEL (reference sequence). The CDR3 runs 15 residues. V was pared by 4 bases and J by 7 bases, with 11 bases of the junction left unmatched. The CDR3 is CASSPYRDRGTGYTF. For the CDR3, the DNA is TGTGCCAGCAGCCCTTACAGAGACAGGGGTACTGGCTACACCTTC.

The V gene is TRBV2, the J gene TRBJ1-5; 8 bases are a match to TRBD1. This CDR3 is built from 14 residues. Germline CDR1 is SNHLY and CDR2 is FYNNEI. Trimming at V came to 5 bases and at J to 2 bases, leaving 2 bases not matched to a gene. The chain's CDR3 is CASSPDRGNQPQHF. DNA of the CDR3: TGTGCCAGCAGTCCGGACAGGGGCAATCAGCCCCAGCATTTT.

The J gene is TRBJ1-3, the V gene TRBV30; D is unresolved. V shed 0 bases and J shed 4 bases, with 4 bases lying between them. The CDR3 is made up of 12 amino acids. Per germline, CDR1 GTSNPN and CDR2 SVGIG (reference sequence). The CDR3 loop reads CAWSVTGNTIYF. The DNA for the CDR3 is TGTGCCTGGAGTGTTACGGGAAACACCATATATTTT.

The chain is built from TRBV7-2 and TRBJ1-1; D unclear. Germline CDR1 and CDR2: SGHTA and FQGNSA. V lost 5 bases and J 2 bases, leaving 12 bases between the germline ends. There are 14 residues in the CDR3. CDR3 residues: CASSAMPTNTEAFF. The CDR3 DNA sequence: TGTGCCAGCAGCGCGATGCCAACTAACACTGAAGCTTTCTTT.

This clone has more than one count but fewer than ten. V usage is TRBV6-5 and J usage is TRBJ1-2, with no clear D. CDR1 MNHEY and CDR2 SVGAGI come from the germline V gene. The CDR3 sequence is 15 residues long. V dropped 2 bases and J dropped 0 bases, with 10 bases sitting between them. For the CDR3, the DNA is TGTGCCAGCAGTTACCCGGACGGAGCTAACTATGGCTACACCTTC. Its protein is CASSYPDGANYGYTF.

The CDR3 bases are TGTGCCAGCAGTGAGCCGACGGCTACTAACTATGGCTACACCTTC. Translating it yields CASSEPTATNYGYTF. The gene calls are TRBV28 and TRBJ1-2; D is undetermined. This CDR3 has 15 amino acids. V lost 5 bases and J 0 bases, leaving 13 bases between the germline ends. Germline V lookup: CDR1 MDHEN, CDR2 SYDVKM.

The J gene is TRBJ1-4, the V gene TRBV6-5, with D possibly matching TRBD1 (5 bases). Trimming stripped 5 bases from V and 8 bases from J, with 15 bases between. Germline V gene data show CDR1 as MNHEY and CDR2 as SVGAGI. The CDR3 totals 14 residues. CDR3 protein: CASSTTVGREKLFF. CDR3 in DNA: TGTGCCAGCAGTACGACAGTTGGACGAGAAAAACTGTTTTTT.

J is TRBJ2-7 and V is TRBV19, with TRBD1 identical over 10 bases. The CDR3 has 13 residues. After removal of 6 bases from V and 4 bases from J, the junction contained 3 bases not matched to a gene. Germline CDR1 and CDR2: LNHDA and SQIVND (reference sequence). The chain's CDR3 is CASRKGQGYEQYF. In nucleotides, the CDR3 is TGTGCCAGTAGAAAGGGACAGGGGTACGAGCAGTACTTC.

This chain connects TRBV9 to TRBJ2-1; D gene ambiguous. V was cut by 0 bases and J by 3 bases, with 1 base left in between. Germline V gene sequence: CDR1 SGDLS, CDR2 YYNGEE. CDR3 length: 12 amino acids. CDR3 in amino acids: CASSVGYNEQFF. CDR3 bases: TGTGCCAGCAGCGTAGGCTACAATGAGCAGTTCTTC.

This clone was recorded only once. The chain recombines TRBV5-1 with TRBJ2-1; no reliable D call. V lost 6 bases and J 5 bases, leaving 15 bases between the germline ends. The CDR3 is made up of 14 amino acids. Germline values: CDR1 SGHRS, CDR2 YFSETQ. CDR3 loop: CASTLIKADNEQFF. The CDR3 DNA reads TGCGCCAGCACCCTAATCAAGGCTGACAATGAGCAGTTCTTC.

The chain combines TRBV24-1 with TRBJ1-5; D gene ambiguous. This CDR3 region has 13 residues. Germline values: CDR1 KGHDR, CDR2 SFDVKD. The V end lost 3 bases, the J end lost 4 bases, and 6 bases lay between the germline ends. CDR3 residues: CATSDAGNQPQHF. CDR3 nucleotides: TGTGCCACCAGTGATGCGGGGAATCAGCCCCAGCATTTT.

The chain links TRBV6-2 or TRBV6-3 to TRBJ2-1; 8 bases map to TRBD2. Unmatched junction bases numbered 9, after V lost 5 bases and J lost 0 bases. The CDR3 runs to 17 residues. Germline V lookup: CDR1 MNHEY, CDR2 SVGEGT. CDR3 loop: CASSITSGKSSYNEQFF. The CDR3 DNA reads TGTGCCAGCAGTATTACTAGCGGAAAGAGCTCCTACAATGAGCAGTTCTTC.